Listed below are T cell receptor beta chains from one sample, sequenced in a study of control samples from healthy donors and cancer patients. TCRdb's table, derived via immunoSEQ multiplex PCR, lists solely in-frame clones and lacks some. This table holds 150,000 or so clones, 90% to 95% found once. The material sequenced was PBMCs. The receptor source for this set is a man aged 60 to 69 with colorectal cancer. Both conserved end residues are part of each CDR3. D genes are given only for firm matches. Size tells how often a clone was seen (once, few, many) or the class of an expanded clone, and some rows leave it out.

NA	TRBV13	NA	14	TRBJ1-4	CASSSYDRRKKLFF	TGTGCCAGCAGCTCATATGATAGACGGAAAAAACTGTTTTTT
NA	TRBV13	NA	16	TRBJ2-2	CASSYLIRGRTGELFF	TGTGCCAGCAGCTACCTCATCCGAGGACGGACCGGGGAGCTGTTTTTT
NA	TRBV6-1	NA	17	TRBJ2-2	CASSELIGIANTGELFF	TGTGCCAGCAGTGAACTCATCGGCATCGCGAACACCGGGGAGCTGTTTTTT
TRBD2	TRBV13	NA	17	TRBJ2-3	CASSLLKAGGSTDTQYF	TGTGCCAGCAGCTTATTGAAGGCGGGGGGGAGCACAGATACGCAGTATTTT
NA	TRBV9	once	13	TRBJ1-5	CASSVEVNQPQHF	TGTGCCAGCAGCGTAGAAGTTAATCAGCCCCAGCATTTT
TRBD1	TRBV30	NA	15	TRBJ1-4	CAWRPYRDSGGKLFF	TGTGCCTGGAGACCCTACAGGGACAGCGGAGGAAAACTGTTTTTT
TRBD1	TRBV5-5	NA	15	TRBJ2-7	CASSLRTGQSYEQYF	TGTGCCAGCAGCTTGAGGACAGGCCAATCCTACGAGCAGTACTTC
NA	TRBV5-8	NA	14	TRBJ2-1	CASSLVAGYNEQFF	TGTGCCAGCAGCTTGGTGGCAGGTTACAATGAGCAGTTCTTC
NA	TRBV4-3	NA	15	TRBJ2-2	CASSLLAGGSGELFF	TGCGCCAGCAGCCTTCTTGCCGGAGGTTCCGGGGAGCTGTTTTTT
TRBD2	TRBV6-6	NA	15	TRBJ2-7	CASSYEAGGSYEQYF	TGTGCCAGCAGTTACGAGGCGGGGGGGTCCTACGAGCAGTACTTC
NA	TRBV21-1	NA	18	TRBJ1-2	CASSSKSSPGTGDYGYTF	TGTGCCAGCAGCTCAAAGTCTAGCCCCGGGACGGGGGACTATGGCTACACCTTC
TRBD1	TRBV24-1	NA	15	TRBJ2-7	CATSDVKQGAYEQYF	TGTGCCACCAGTGATGTAAAACAGGGGGCCTACGAGCAGTACTTC
NA	TRBV6-4	NA	14	TRBJ2-7	CASSDSTGFYEQYF	TGTGCCAGCAGTGACTCAACGGGGTTCTACGAGCAGTACTTC
NA	TRBV7-9	once	15	TRBJ2-7	CASSLVQGEAYEQYF	TGTGCCAGCAGCTTAGTGCAGGGGGAGGCCTACGAGCAGTACTTC
NA	TRBV3-1/TRBV3-2	NA	12	TRBJ1-5	CASSQDNQPQHF	TGTGCCAGCAGCCAAGACAATCAGCCCCAGCATTTT
TRBD1	TRBV7-9	NA	13	TRBJ1-2	CASSADRGGGYTF	TGTGCCAGCAGCGCTGACAGGGGGGGAGGCTACACCTTC
NA	TRBV18	NA	15	TRBJ2-1	CASSPERDPNNEQFF	TGTGCCAGCTCACCCGAACGTGACCCGAACAATGAGCAGTTCTTC
NA	TRBV11-3	NA	15	TRBJ2-2	CASSFSNRVTGELFF	TGTGCCAGCAGCTTCTCCAACAGGGTTACCGGGGAGCTGTTTTTT
NA	TRBV4-1	NA	11	TRBJ1-2	CASSQARIYTF	TGCGCCAGCAGCCAAGCAAGAATCTACACCTTC
NA	TRBV27	NA	11	TRBJ2-7	CASASYYEQYF	TGTGCCAGCGCCTCGTATTACGAGCAGTACTTC
TRBD1	TRBV18	NA	16	TRBJ2-1	CASSPDVGGTYNEQFF	TGTGCCAGCTCACCAGATGTAGGGGGCACGTACAATGAGCAGTTCTTC
TRBD1	TRBV5-1	NA	16	TRBJ1-4	CASSLVPGGGYEKLFF	TGCGCCAGCAGCTTGGTCCCAGGGGGAGGCTATGAAAAACTGTTTTTT
NA	TRBV4-1	once	15	TRBJ2-5	CASSQGHGNQETQYF	TGCGCCAGCAGCCAAGGACACGGAAATCAAGAGACCCAGTACTTC
NA	TRBV9	NA	14	TRBJ2-3	CASSVAGAADTQYF	TGTGCCAGCAGCGTAGCGGGGGCGGCAGATACGCAGTATTTT
NA	TRBV2	NA	17	TRBJ1-5	CASSEISSTDSNQPQHF	TGTGCCAGCAGCGAAATCTCCTCGACAGATAGCAATCAGCCCCAGCATTTT
TRBD2	TRBV5-4	once	17	TRBJ2-3	CASSRGLAGGSTDTQYF	TGTGCCAGCAGCCGGGGACTAGCGGGGGGGAGCACAGATACGCAGTATTTT
TRBD1	TRBV6-6	NA	15	TRBJ1-1	CASTLQGDKNTEAFF	TGTGCCAGCACCCTACAGGGGGACAAGAACACTGAAGCTTTCTTT
NA	TRBV3-1/TRBV3-2	NA	14	TRBJ1-1	CASNKGGFGTEAFF	TGTGCCAGCAACAAAGGAGGTTTTGGCACTGAAGCTTTCTTT
NA	TRBV28	NA	11	TRBJ1-1	CASSLKSSAFF	TGTGCCAGCAGTTTAAAGTCCAGCGCTTTCTTT
NA	TRBV5-1	NA	16	TRBJ2-7	CASSGGPLISYEEQYF	TGCGCCAGCAGCGGGGGACCTCTGATCTCCTACGAGGAGCAGTACTTC
NA	TRBV6-5	NA	15	TRBJ1-3	CASSSGQSSGNTIYF	TGTGCCAGCAGTTCCGGGCAGAGCTCTGGAAACACCATATATTTT
NA	TRBV2	few	13	TRBJ1-2	CASSESRNYGYTF	TGTGCCAGCAGTGAATCTCGGAACTATGGCTACACCTTC
TRBD1	TRBV14	NA	17	TRBJ1-4	CASSRPGQGLANEKLFF	TGTGCCAGCAGCCGCCCGGGACAGGGGTTAGCTAATGAAAAACTGTTTTTT
TRBD1	TRBV6-5	NA	12	TRBJ1-1	CASRETGAEAFF	TGTGCCAGCAGAGAGACAGGGGCTGAAGCTTTCTTT